This TCR beta chain was sequenced in a study of T cell responses to AZD1222 COVID-19 vaccine. Findings and caveats of the study: Repertoire sampling was restricted to post-peak T cell response timepoints. With two AZD1222 doses given, Spike-specific TCR breadth and depth both rose. Spike was spanned by vaccine-associated CD4 TCRs, with dominance at 160-218 and 743-854.

Germline assignment: CDR1 SGHVS and CDR2 FQNEAQ. V lost 5 bases and J lost 5, with 12 bases in between. The CDR3 consists of 13 residues. Remarks on this clone: What it binds is unknown.

Sequencing used immunoSEQ multiplex PCR; TCRdb keeps in-frame clones, though not all of them. The sample carries 250,000 to 300,000 clones, about 94% recorded once. The material sequenced was peripheral blood, taken 28 days after the second AZD1222 dose. The rearrangement joins TRBV7-8 to TRBJ1-1, with D possibly being TRBD1 (6 bases). The sequence was obtained from an adult who received the AZD1222 COVID-19 vaccine. Here the CDR3 reads CASSRRGGTEAFF. For the CDR3, the DNA is TGTGCCAGCAGCCGCAGGGGCGGAACTGAAGCTTTCTTT.